This T cell receptor beta chain was recorded in a study of blood T cell repertoires in COVID-19. Study in general: COVID-19 samples from acute and convalescent phases originated in the United States, Italy and Spain. PBMCs, B-cell-depleted T cells, or T cells were the source of the cDNA or gDNA that made up the material.

Profiling relied on immunoSEQ multiplex PCR, and the TCRdb table lists in-frame clones only, not all of them. Of 88,000 or so clones listed, around four fifths were seen once; the top ten hold about 9%. The CDR3 sequence is 12 residues long. V was pared by 5 bases and J by 3 bases, with 7 bases between. CDR1 and CDR2 (germline): SNHLY, FYNNEI. This sequence joins TRBV2 and TRBJ1-2, with D possibly TRBD1 on 6 matching bases. This receptor was identified in a human donor in a cohort sampled during active COVID-19. The sequenced sample consisted of peripheral blood. The CDR3 DNA follows: TGTGCCAGCAGTACAGGGTACTATGGCTACACCTTC. This translates into CASSTGYYGYTF.